Below, 16 T cell receptor beta chains from the same sample are listed, as sequenced in a study of Graves' ophthalmopathy and Graves' hyperthyroidism. RNA transcripts were the source from which TCR beta CDR3 regions were amplified. Following a first-round RT-PCR that used HTBI primers, a second-round multiplex PCR was carried out. MiXCR, run by TCRdb on the multiplex PCR reads, gives a single entry per CDR3 protein. Altogether around 660,000 distinct CDR3 sequences are present, about 38% being singletons, with the ten largest covering over 2.5%. Material: peripheral blood. The receptor set was obtained from an adult man with Graves' ophthalmopathy.

The gene calls are TRBV15 and TRBJ1-6; D gene uncertain. The germline V gene has CDR1 LNHNV and CDR2 YYDKDF (reference sequence). This CDR3 has 17 residues. V was pared by 3 bases and J by 2 bases, with 14 bases between. CDR3 sequence (DNA): TGTGCCACCAGCAGCCGACGGGCAAGCCCCTATAATTCACCCCTCCACTTT. Amino acid sequence: CATSSRRASPYNSPLHF.

This clonotype was recorded at least ten times. V and J are TRBV10-3 and TRBJ2-5, with D tentatively TRBD2 (6 bases). With 6 bases removed from V and 5 bases from J, the gap between germline ends came to 13 bases. Looked up from germline, CDR1 is ENHRY and CDR2 is SYGVKD. The CDR3 consists of 13 residues. The CDR3 spells CAISGPGVETQYF. The CDR3 bases are TGTGCCATCAGCGGGCCGGGAGTCGAGACCCAGTACTTC.

This clonotype was observed a few times. This chain joins TRBV12-3 or TRBV12-4 and TRBJ2-7; 8 bases agree with TRBD2. Trimming took 4 bases from V and 6 from J; bases not matched to a gene: 5. The CDR3 has 13 residues. CDR3 loop: CASSSSGSSEQYF. The CDR3 coding sequence is TGTGCCAGCAGTTCCAGCGGGAGTTCCGAGCAGTACTTC.

In regard to this clonotype: A much larger clonotype is one base distant, so this may be a read error. The chain recombines TRBV7-2 with TRBJ2-7; tentative D call: TRBD2 (6 bases). Germline lookup yields CDR1 SGHTA and CDR2 FQGNSA. V was pared by 1 base and J by 5 bases, with 18 bases between. The CDR3 extends over 16 amino acids. The DNA of the CDR3 is TGTACCAGCAGCTTAGTCATTGGCGGAGGGGCCAACGAGCAGTACTTC. Amino acid sequence: CTSSLVIGGGANEQYF.

The table lists this clonotype with many counts. J is TRBJ2-2 and V is TRBV7-9; D unclear. V lost 2 bases and J 2 bases, leaving 6 bases between the germline ends. In germline, CDR1 is SEHNR, CDR2 FQNEAQ (reference sequence). The CDR3 extends over 14 amino acids. CDR3 region: CASSLSGNTGELFF. The CDR3 DNA reads TGTGCCAGCAGCTTATCAGGAAACACCGGGGAGCTGTTTTTT.

This clonotype was seen at least ten times. The V and J genes are TRBV2 and TRBJ2-2; D gene uncertain. CDR3 size: 14 residues. The germline V gene has CDR1 SNHLY and CDR2 FYNNEI. The V end was cut by 4 bases, the J end by 6 bases, with 12 bases between. This chain's CDR3 is CASSATLLSGELFF. For the CDR3, the DNA is TGTGCCAGCAGTGCTACCTTGTTGTCCGGGGAGCTGTTTTTT.

CDR3 sequence (DNA): TGTGCCAGTAGCCCACAAAACAGGAACACCGGGGAGCTGTTTTTT. Translation: CASSPQNRNTGELFF. This chain joins TRBV19 and TRBJ2-2; D remains unclear. The CDR3 length is 15 residues. CDR1 is LNHDA and CDR2 is SQIVND in the germline V gene (reference sequence). Trimming took off 6 bases at V and 1 base at J, with 12 bases between the two ends.

This clonotype turned up a few times. This chain connects TRBV20-1 to TRBJ2-7, with 15 bases that match TRBD2. J was trimmed by 4 bases and V by 5 bases; bases with no gene match: 6. Germline V CDR1 and CDR2: DFQATT, SNEGSKA (reference sequence). The CDR3 extends over 15 amino acids. In DNA, the CDR3 is TGCAGTGCTCAGGGGACTAGCGGGAGGAGGTACGAGCAGTACTTC. It codes for CSAQGTSGRRYEQYF.

The V gene is TRBV10-3, the J gene TRBJ2-5; the D call may be TRBD1 or TRBD2 (5 bases each). The CDR3 runs 15 residues. V shed 2 bases and J shed 5 bases, with 15 bases lying between them. Looked up from germline, CDR1 is ENHRY and CDR2 is SYGVKD. The CDR3 sequence is CAISEITGQRETQYF. The CDR3 nucleotides read TGTGCCATCAGTGAGATAACGGGGCAGAGGGAGACCCAGTACTTC.

Notes on this clonotype: This may arise from a read error, as a much more abundant clone is one base away. The genes are TRBV9 and TRBJ2-6, with 8 nucleotides matching TRBD1. Germline loops: CDR1 SGDLS, CDR2 YYNGEE. The CDR3 totals 17 residues. The J segment lost 5 bases and the V segment lost 4 bases, leaving 11 bases of the junction unmatched. CDR3 in amino acids: CASSLWTGTFRANVLTF. In nucleotides, the CDR3 is TGTGCCAGCAGCTTGTGGACAGGGACCTTTAGGGCCAACGTCCTGACTTTC.

Note on this clonotype: This CDR3 fails to terminate in the conserved phenylalanine or tryptophan, so it likely reflects a read error. No DNA is shown, since the ends of the CDR3 on it are uncertain; the CDR3 is the one TCRdb lists. This chain uses TRBV7-2 with TRBJ2-6; the table's D call of TRBD2 was not tested on the DNA. The CDR3 adds up to 8 amino acids, both ends counted. Germline V gene sequence: CDR1 SGHTA, CDR2 FQGNSA. The chain's CDR3 is CASSWTSG.

This clonotype has ten or more counts. The CDR3 is CASSFGSEQYF. In nucleotides, the CDR3 is TGTGCCAGCAGCTTTGGTTCGGAGCAGTACTTC. The V call is TRBV7-9, the J call TRBJ2-7; D unclear. V lost 3 bases and J lost 7, with 7 bases in between. The CDR3 is made up of 11 amino acids. CDR1 and CDR2 from the germline V gene are SEHNR and FQNEAQ (reference sequence).

This clonotype was counted at least ten times. The chain recombines TRBV4-1 with TRBJ2-7; the D gene is possibly TRBD1 (5 bases). CDR3 size: 14 residues. CDR1 is MGHRA and CDR2 is YSYEKL in the germline V gene. Trimming shortened V by 0 bases and J by 5 bases, and 11 bases separated the two germline ends. The CDR3 loop reads CASSQDRVSHEQYF. In nucleotides, the CDR3 is TGCGCCAGCAGCCAAGACAGGGTGTCTCACGAGCAGTACTTC.

The V gene is TRBV12-3 or TRBV12-4, the J gene TRBJ2-3; maybe TRBD1 (5 bases). The V gene lost 6 bases and the J gene lost 4 bases, with 5 bases spanning the gap. The CDR3 runs 11 residues. The CDR3 DNA sequence: TGTGCCAGCAGAGGGGCAGATACGCAGTATTTT. This codes for CASRGADTQYF.

This sequence joins TRBV12-3 or TRBV12-4 and TRBJ2-7, with 9 bases identical to TRBD2. The trim removed 5 bases at V and 1 base at J, leaving 9 bases unmatched. The CDR3 contains 16 residues. CDR3 coding DNA: TGTGCCAGCAGTCCAATCGGACTAGCGCCGTCCTACGAGCAGTACTTC. Translated: CASSPIGLAPSYEQYF.

This clonotype was picked up many times. V usage is TRBV20-1 and J usage is TRBJ2-5; D ambiguous. The CDR3 covers 12 residues. Germline values: CDR1 DFQATT, CDR2 SNEGSKA (reference sequence). Deletions cut 5 bases from V and 4 bases from J, with 11 bases between. The CDR3 nucleotides read TGCAGTGCTCCTGACTCCGCAGAGACCCAGTACTTC. Its translation: CSAPDSAETQYF.